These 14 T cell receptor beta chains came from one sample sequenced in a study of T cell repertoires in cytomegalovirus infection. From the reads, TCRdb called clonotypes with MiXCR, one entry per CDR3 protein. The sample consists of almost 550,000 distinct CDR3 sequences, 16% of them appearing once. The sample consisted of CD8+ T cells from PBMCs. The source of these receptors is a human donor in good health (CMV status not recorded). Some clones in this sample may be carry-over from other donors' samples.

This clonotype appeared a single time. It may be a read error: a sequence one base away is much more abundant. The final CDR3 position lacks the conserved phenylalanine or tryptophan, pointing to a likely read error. CDR3 nucleotides: TGTGCCAGCAGCTTAACCGGGACAGCTGGCTACACCTCC. Translating gives CASSLTGTAGYTS. The chain joins TRBV7-3 to TRBJ1-2, with 7 positions matching TRBD1. In germline, CDR1 is SGHTA, CDR2 FQGTGA. The trim removed 0 bases at V and 7 bases at J, leaving 2 bases unmatched. The length of the CDR3 is 13 residues.

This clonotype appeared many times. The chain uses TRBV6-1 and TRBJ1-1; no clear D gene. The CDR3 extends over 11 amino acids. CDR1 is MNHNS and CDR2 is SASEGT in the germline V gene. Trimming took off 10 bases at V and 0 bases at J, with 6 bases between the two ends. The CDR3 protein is CATELNTEAFF. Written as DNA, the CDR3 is TGTGCCACTGAACTGAACACTGAAGCTTTCTTT.

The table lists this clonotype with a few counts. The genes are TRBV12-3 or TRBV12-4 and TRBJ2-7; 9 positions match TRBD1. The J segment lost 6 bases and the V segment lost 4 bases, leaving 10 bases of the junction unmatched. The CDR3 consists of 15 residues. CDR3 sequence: CASSSPGQGLGEQYF. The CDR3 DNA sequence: TGTGCCAGCAGTTCCCCGGGACAGGGACTTGGCGAGCAGTACTTC.

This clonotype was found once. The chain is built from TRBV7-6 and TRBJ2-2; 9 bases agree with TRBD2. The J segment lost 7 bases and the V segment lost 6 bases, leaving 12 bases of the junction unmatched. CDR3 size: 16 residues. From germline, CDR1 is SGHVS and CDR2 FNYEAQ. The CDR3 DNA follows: TGTGCCAGCAGTTGGACAGCGGGAGGCCCCAGCGGGGAGCTGTTTTTT. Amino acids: CASSWTAGGPSGELFF.

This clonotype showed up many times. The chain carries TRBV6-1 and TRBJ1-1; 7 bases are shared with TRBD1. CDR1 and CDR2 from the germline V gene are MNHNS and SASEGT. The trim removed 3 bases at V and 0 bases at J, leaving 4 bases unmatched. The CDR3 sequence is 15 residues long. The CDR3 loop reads CASSETGSVNTEAFF. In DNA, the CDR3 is TGTGCCAGCAGTGAGACAGGGTCGGTGAACACTGAAGCTTTCTTT.

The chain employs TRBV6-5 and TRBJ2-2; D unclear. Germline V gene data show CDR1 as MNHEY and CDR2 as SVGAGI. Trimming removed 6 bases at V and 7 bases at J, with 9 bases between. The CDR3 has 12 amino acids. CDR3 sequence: CASRINNGELFF. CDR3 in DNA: TGTGCCAGCAGAATTAATAACGGGGAGCTGTTTTTT.

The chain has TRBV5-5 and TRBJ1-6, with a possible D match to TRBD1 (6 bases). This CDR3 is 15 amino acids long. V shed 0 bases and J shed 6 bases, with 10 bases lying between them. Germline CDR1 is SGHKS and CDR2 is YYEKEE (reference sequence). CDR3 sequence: CASSLVSGANSPLHF. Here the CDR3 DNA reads TGTGCCAGCAGCTTGGTCTCAGGGGCTAATTCACCCCTCCACTTT.

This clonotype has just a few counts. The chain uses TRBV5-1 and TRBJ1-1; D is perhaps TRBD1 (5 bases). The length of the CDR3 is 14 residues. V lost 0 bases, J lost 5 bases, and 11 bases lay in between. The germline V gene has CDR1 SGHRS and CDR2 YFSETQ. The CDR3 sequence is CASSLETAGTEAFF. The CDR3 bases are TGCGCCAGCAGCTTGGAAACGGCAGGGACTGAAGCTTTCTTT.

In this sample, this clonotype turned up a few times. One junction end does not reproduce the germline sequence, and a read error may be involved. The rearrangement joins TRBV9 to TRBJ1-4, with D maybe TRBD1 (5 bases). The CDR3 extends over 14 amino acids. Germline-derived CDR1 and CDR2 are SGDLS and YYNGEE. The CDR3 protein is CASSVGGDAGPWAF. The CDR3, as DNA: TGTGCCAGCAGCGTTGGGGGGGATGCAGGGCCATGGGCTTTT.

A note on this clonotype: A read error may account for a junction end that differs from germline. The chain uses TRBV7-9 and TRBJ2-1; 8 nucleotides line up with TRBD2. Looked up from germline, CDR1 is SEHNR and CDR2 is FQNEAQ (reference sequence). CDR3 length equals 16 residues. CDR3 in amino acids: CASSLIAGGGYNEQIF. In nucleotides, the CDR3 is TGTGCCAGCAGCCTAATCGCGGGGGGCGGCTACAATGAGCAGATCTTC. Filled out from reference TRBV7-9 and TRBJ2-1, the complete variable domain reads DTGVSQNPRHKITKRGQNVTFRCDPISEHNRLYWYRQTLGQGPEFLTYFQNEAQLEKSRLLSDRFSAERPKGSFSTLEIQRTEQGDSAMYLCASSLIAGGGYNEQIFGPGTRLTVL.

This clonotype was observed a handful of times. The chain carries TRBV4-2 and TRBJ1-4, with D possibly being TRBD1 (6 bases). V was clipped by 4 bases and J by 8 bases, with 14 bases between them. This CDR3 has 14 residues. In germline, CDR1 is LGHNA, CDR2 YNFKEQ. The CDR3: CASSLDRSPEKLFF. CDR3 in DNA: TGTGCCAGCAGCCTTGACAGGTCCCCGGAAAAACTGTTTTTT.

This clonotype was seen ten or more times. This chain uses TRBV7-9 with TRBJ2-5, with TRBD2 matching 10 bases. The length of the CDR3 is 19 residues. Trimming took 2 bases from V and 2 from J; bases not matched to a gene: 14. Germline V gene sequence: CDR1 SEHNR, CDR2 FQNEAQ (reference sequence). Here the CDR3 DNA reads TGTGCCAGCAGCTTATTGGGGGTGTGGACTAGCGGAAATCAAGAGACCCAGTACTTC. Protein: CASSLLGVWTSGNQETQYF.

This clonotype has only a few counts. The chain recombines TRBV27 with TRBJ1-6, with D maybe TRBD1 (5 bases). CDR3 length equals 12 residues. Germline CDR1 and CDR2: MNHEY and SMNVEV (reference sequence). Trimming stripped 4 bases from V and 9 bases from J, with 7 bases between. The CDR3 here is CASSYGGSPLHF. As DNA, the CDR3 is TGTGCCAGCAGTTATGGGGGTTCACCCCTCCACTTT.

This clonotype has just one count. CDR3 region: CASSLGQATYEQYF. The CDR3 nucleotides read TGTGCCAGCAGTTTAGGGCAGGCAACCTACGAGCAGTACTTC. The V call is TRBV27, the J call TRBJ2-7; D remains unclear. V was cut by 2 bases and J by 2 bases, with 10 bases left in between. The CDR3 spans 14 residues. Germline V CDR1 and CDR2: MNHEY, SMNVEV (reference sequence).